A selection of T cell receptor beta chains follows, all from one sample in a study of long-term antiretroviral therapy in people with HIV. This table comes from immunoSEQ multiplex PCR, and its TCRdb copy is limited to in-frame clones, with some not included. The data contain 11,000 to 15,000 clones, around 80% of them singletons. The source material was unsorted PBMCs, sampled 3.1 years after starting antiretroviral therapy. The origin of the receptors is a man in his forties with HIV. Both conserved end residues are part of each CDR3. The D gene is left open where the match is weak. Only part of the rows carry a size: once, few, many, or a class if the clone is expanded.

clone size	J gene	CDR3 length	V gene	D gene	CDR3 protein	CDR3 DNA
-	TRBJ1-2	15	TRBV2	TRBD1	CASSATGAANYGYTF	TGTGCCAGCAGTGCGACAGGGGCGGCTAACTATGGCTACACCTTC
-	TRBJ1-2	13	TRBV29-1	TRBD1	CSVDRGPNYGYTF	TGCAGCGTCGACAGGGGTCCTAACTATGGCTACACCTTC
once	TRBJ2-3	18	TRBV19	-	CASSPWIRVIDSTDTQYF	TGTGCCAGTAGTCCGTGGATAAGGGTAATCGATAGCACAGATACGCAGTATTTT
-	TRBJ1-4	14	TRBV7-8	-	CASREQPLNEKLFF	TGTGCCAGCAGAGAGCAACCCCTAAACGAAAAACTGTTTTTT
-	TRBJ1-6	13	TRBV27	-	CASSPLGTRPLHF	TGTGCCAGCAGTCCCCTGGGGACGAGGCCCCTCCACTTT
few	TRBJ1-4	17	TRBV27	-	CASSGSGGLGANEKLFF	TGTGCCAGCAGTGGAAGTGGGGGGCTGGGGGCTAATGAAAAACTGTTTTTT
-	TRBJ1-6	13	TRBV6-1	TRBD1	CASRTGGDSPLHF	TGTGCCAGCAGGACAGGGGGGGATTCACCCCTCCACTTT
few	TRBJ1-5	15	TRBV4-1	-	CASSTTGQSDQPQHF	TGCGCCAGCAGCACTACGGGACAATCGGATCAGCCCCAGCATTTT
few	TRBJ1-5	15	TRBV5-1	TRBD1	CASRPGTGGNQPQHF	TGCGCCAGCAGACCAGGGACAGGGGGCAATCAGCCCCAGCATTTT
-	TRBJ1-3	15	TRBV19	-	CASSMGSGSGNTIYF	TGTGCCAGTAGTATGGGCTCTGGGTCTGGAAACACCATATATTTT
once	TRBJ1-4	14	TRBV7-9	-	CASSFDSNPEKLFF	TGTGCCAGCAGCTTCGACAGTAATCCCGAAAAACTGTTTTTT
-	TRBJ2-7	16	TRBV6-5	-	CASSYYRELGAYEQYF	TGTGCCAGCAGTTACTACAGGGAGCTTGGCGCCTACGAGCAGTACTTC
-	TRBJ1-5	13	TRBV2	-	CASHKAVNQPQHF	TGTGCCAGCCACAAGGCAGTTAATCAGCCCCAGCATTTT
-	TRBJ1-2	15	TRBV7-8	-	CASSLAGGPFYGYTF	TGTGCCAGCAGCTTAGCGGGCGGACCTTTTTATGGCTACACCTTC
-	TRBJ2-7	14	TRBV5-4	-	CASSLEGGLGEQYF	TGTGCCAGCAGCTTGGAAGGGGGTCTGGGCGAGCAGTACTTC